Described below is a single TCR beta chain sequence and its context. The antigen remains unidentified. The junction had 12 bases not matched to a gene; V was cut back by 8 bases and J by 4 bases. This CDR3 has 14 residues. CDR1 is SQVTM and CDR2 is ANQGSEA in the germline V gene. This sample stems from a study of cytomegalovirus exposure and HLA in healthy donors. Regarding the study as a whole: Several V segments, TRBV6-2 and TRBV6-3 among them, could not be told apart and were dropped. Confirmation in vitro established that a few CMV-associated chains were specific for CMV antigens.

60 Vbeta and 13 Jbeta primers were used in PCR. Clones were sequenced by immunoSEQ multiplex PCR, and TCRdb holds only the in-frame ones, with some missing. The sample shows around 41,000 clones, about half of them seen only once. Likely unrecorded immune exposures existed in these nominally healthy donors. This sequence originates from a man aged 55-75 years in good health and CMV-seronegative. The sample taken for sequencing was PBMCs. The J gene is TRBJ2-3, the V gene TRBV29-1; 7 bases are a match to TRBD2. The CDR3 sequence: CSSRGGGSADTQYF. In DNA, the CDR3 is TGCAGCTCGCGAGGTGGCGGGAGTGCAGATACGCAGTATTTT.